The clone carrying this T cell receptor beta chain was seen repeatedly, ten times or more. Library preparation (for TCRbeta) was performed with unique molecular identifiers. TCRdb recomputed calls from the PCR reads with MiXCR, one row per CDR3 protein. The top ten hold about 7% of the sample, which has some 29,000 distinct CDR3 sequences, about 6.2% seen once. The data belong to a study of T-cell reconstitution after alpha-beta-depleted transplantation in children. Sequenced here: PBMCs, mostly from graft donor cells, sampled 180 days after TCRalphabeta/CD19-depleted stem cell transplant. The receptor comes from a male patient younger than 18 who had a stem cell transplant for acute myeloid leukemia, so the T cells may come from the graft donor.

CDR3 nucleotides: TGTGCCACCAGTGATTTAACCCCAGGGACAAACAATGAGCAGTTCTTC. It encodes CATSDLTPGTNNEQFF. V and J are TRBV24-1 and TRBJ2-1; D may be TRBD1 (6 bases). Germline CDR1 KGHDR, CDR2 SFDVKD. The germline V and J ends were trimmed by 1 base and 5 bases, with 14 bases remaining between them. This CDR3 is 16 amino acids long.